This T cell receptor beta chain was retrieved from a study of CD8 T cells in ankylosing spondylitis. Points from the study as a whole: Roughly eight highly homologous variants made up a TCR beta motif that seemed to typify ankylosing spondylitis blood. Earlier reports found some motif variants in synovial fluid and blood in reactive arthritis. As for the disease-linked clones, they showed a CD8+ phenotype and occurred at relatively low frequencies in peripheral blood. There was reportedly significant enrichment of clones that were disease-linked in matched ankylosing spondylitis synovial fluid.

With respect to this clonotype: Its antigen remains unknown.

The CDR3 is made up of 13 amino acids. Trimming took 4 bases from V and 7 from J, leaving 12 bases between them. CDR1 MNHEY and CDR2 SMNVEV come from the germline V gene (reference sequence). With molecular barcodes, quantitative 5'-RACE was used to make the TCR beta libraries. MiXCR was run by TCRdb on the 5' RACE reads, yielding one entry per CDR3 protein. Counted here are a few hundred thousand distinct CDR3 sequences, under 8.5% occurring once; the ten biggest clones make up roughly 15%. This clonotype originated in a male donor with ankylosing spondylitis. The rearrangement uses TRBV27 and TRBJ2-3; D is unresolved. Sequenced input: blood, either unsorted or a sorted T cell fraction (not recorded which). The CDR3 here is CASSSRLGYTQYF. CDR3 DNA sequence: TGTGCCAGCAGTTCCCGGTTGGGGTATACGCAGTATTTT.